This entry concerns a single TCR beta chain. Its antigen remains unidentified. There are no base qualities to consult, and no much larger clone falls within one base. The sample is drawn from a study of blood T cell repertoires in COVID-19 (TCRdb year 2020). The study in broad terms: Collaborator samples came from the United States, Italy and Spain and covered acute and convalescent phases of COVID-19. The material from the prospective study consisted of cDNA or gDNA derived from T cells, B-cell-depleted T cells, or PBMCs. The dataset comprised deeply sampled blood TCRbeta repertoires from subjects exposed to, actively infected with, or recovered from COVID-19. The repertoires were released in a freely available public database meant as a resource for research on the immune response to SARS-CoV-2. The samples were drawn from the first 160 participants of the ongoing ImmuneRACE study and from 1,254 subjects provided by 6 global collaborators. Nearly every sample came with metadata listing a de-identified subject ID, COVID-19 status, age in years and sex. HLA class I and class II types, where available, came from metadata supplied by the sample provider rather than from assay-based typing. The paper's findings and limits, for the study overall: The amount of clinical and demographic metadata varied by source and participant and was provided uncurated.

Each collaborating institution followed its own protocols to collect whole blood in K2EDTA tubes. For TCRbeta analysis, collaborators shipped samples as frozen whole blood, isolated PBMCs, or DNA extracted from either of those sample types. The immunoSEQ Assay, a bias-controlled multiplex PCR, was used to amplify TCRbeta CDR3 regions from genomic DNA. Per the original workflow: Nucleated cell counts per sample were estimated from amplification of reference gene primers within the assay. To quantify the absolute abundance of each unique TCRbeta CDR3 rearrangement, sequence reads were collapsed and filtered. For each sample, productive Simpson clonality was calculated by taking the square root of Simpson's diversity index across productive rearrangements. What TCRdb holds here is the immuneACCESS table cut down to in-frame rearrangements. Part of the clones is not present; checked against another copy, under half of the missing clones reflect an unresolved V gene, and the others are unexplained. V and J calls and clone size are copied from that table; D and trimming were computed from the DNA. The table for this sample lists roughly 140,000 clones; 82% of them were counted only once. Roughly 4% of the sample belongs to the ten largest clones.

V has 6 bases trimmed and J has 3 bases trimmed; junction bases matching no gene number 5. CDR3 length: 14 amino acids, cysteine to phenylalanine. Of the read, only the CDR3 DNA is kept; its 42 bases are in frame from base 1. Taken from the germline V gene, the CDR1 and CDR2 loops are SGHAT and FQNNGV. The material sequenced was peripheral blood. The TCR sequence derives from a woman of 80 years or more with acute or convalescent COVID-19. This receptor chain uses TRBV11-2 and TRBJ2-7; TRBD2 aligns with 10 central bases. The CDR3 region reads CASSWTSGNYEQYF. The bases are TGTGCCAGCAGTTGGACTAGCGGAAACTACGAGCAGTACTTC.